The 32 T cell receptor beta chains presented below share a single source sample, sequenced in a study of cytomegalovirus exposure and HLA in healthy donors. 60 Vbeta and 13 Jbeta primers were used in PCR. Here immunoSEQ multiplex PCR was the method, and the copy in TCRdb shows in-frame clones only, minus some. Among roughly 92,000 clones listed, under 90% were seen once. Sample: PBMCs. These receptors all stem from a woman in her sixties or seventies in good health and CMV-seropositive.

V is TRBV18 and J is TRBJ2-6; D gene unclear. V lost 2 bases to trimming and J lost 0 bases, with 8 bases between them. Germline assignment: CDR1 KGHSH and CDR2 LQKENI. This CDR3 spans 16 amino acids. The CDR3 region has the DNA TGTGCCAGCTCACCATTGTCAGGCTCTGGGGCCAACGTCCTGACTTTC. This sequence encodes CASSPLSGSGANVLTF.

The chain uses TRBV25-1 and TRBJ1-1, with D tentatively TRBD1 (6 bases). Germline CDR1 and CDR2: MGHDK and SYGVNS. Trimming left V 7 bases short and J 1 base short, with 10 bases between. This CDR3 contains 13 residues. CDR3 in amino acids: CASTLGGNTEAFF. DNA for the CDR3: TGTGCCAGCACTTTAGGGGGGAACACTGAAGCTTTCTTT.

This chain joins TRBV30 and TRBJ1-3; D ambiguous. The germline V gene encodes CDR1 GTSNPN and CDR2 SVGIG (reference sequence). CDR3 length equals 14 residues. V was cut by 0 bases and J by 0 bases, with 6 bases left in between. The chain's CDR3 is CAWSVWSSGNTIYF. Written as DNA, the CDR3 is TGTGCCTGGAGTGTTTGGAGCTCTGGAAACACCATATATTTT.

Written as DNA, the CDR3 is TGTGCCAGCAGACGTTCTACCCTCGAGCAGTACTTC. This encodes CASRRSTLEQYF. J is TRBJ2-7 and V is TRBV27; D not resolved. V was pared by 6 bases and J by 6 bases, with 12 bases between. Germline V gives CDR1 MNHEY, CDR2 SMNVEV (reference sequence). The CDR3 length is 12 residues.

The chain recombines TRBV28 with TRBJ1-5; D may be TRBD1 (5 bases). The CDR3 totals 19 residues. V shed 6 bases and J shed 7 bases, with 31 bases lying between them. The V gene's germline CDR1 is MDHEN and CDR2 SYDVKM. DNA for the CDR3: TGTGCCAGCAGCCCCTCATCTGGGGCAGGGAGGGTGGCAAGCCAGCCCCAGCATTTT. The encoded protein is CASSPSSGAGRVASQPQHF.

V usage is TRBV21-1 and J usage is TRBJ2-6; the table's D call, TRBD1, has no DNA check behind it. TRBV21-1 is shown as a pseudogene. This CDR3 has 18 residues. The CDR3, as DNA: TGTGCCAGCAGCGGAAAAAGGCACAGCCGCTCGGGGGCCAACGTCCTGACTTTC. Translation gives CASSGKRHSRSGANVLTF.

The chain is built from TRBV5-8 and TRBJ2-3; TRBD2 agrees at 10 bases. Germline CDR1 is SGHTS and CDR2 is YDEGEE. Trimming removed 3 bases from V and 3 bases from J; junction bases left unmatched: 4. This CDR3 is 15 amino acids long. Here the CDR3 DNA reads TGTGCCAGCAGCTCCGGACTAGCGGATACAGATACGCAGTATTTT. It yields the protein CASSSGLADTDTQYF.

This sequence joins TRBV9 and TRBJ1-3; 10 nucleotides match TRBD1. V trimming: 0 bases; J trimming: 3 bases; junction bases outside the gene matches: 9. Per germline, CDR1 SGDLS and CDR2 YYNGEE. There are 18 residues in the CDR3. This chain's CDR3 is CASSVGTGGARHGNTIYF. In DNA form, the CDR3 reads TGTGCCAGCAGCGTAGGGACAGGGGGAGCCCGACATGGAAACACCATATATTTT.

V gene TRBV6-5 combines with J gene TRBJ1-3; the match to TRBD1 covers 8 bases. V was clipped by 5 bases and J by 7 bases; unmatched bases: 4. This CDR3 comprises 13 residues. CDR1 and CDR2 from the germline V gene are MNHEY and SVGAGI. The CDR3 bases are TGTGCCAGCAGTCTCCAGGGGGCGAACACCATATATTTT. Its protein product is CASSLQGANTIYF.

This sequence joins TRBV7-2 and TRBJ2-3, with TRBD1 identical over 8 bases. Trimming removed 5 bases from V and 4 bases from J; junction bases left unmatched: 8. The CDR3 spans 15 residues. Germline-derived CDR1 and CDR2 are SGHTA and FQGNSA. CDR3: CASSRGQGRADTQYF. The CDR3 DNA sequence: TGTGCCAGCAGCAGAGGACAGGGTCGGGCAGATACGCAGTATTTT.

The J gene is TRBJ1-2, the V gene TRBV13; 10 nucleotides align to TRBD1. Germline-derived CDR1 and CDR2 are PRHDT and FYEKMQ (reference sequence). This CDR3 region has 13 residues. Trimming at V came to 0 bases and at J to 8 bases, leaving 0 bases not matched to a gene. The CDR3 DNA follows: TGTGCCAGCAGCTTAGGGACAGGGGGCGGCTACACCTTC. It codes for CASSLGTGGGYTF.

The rearrangement uses TRBV6-5 and TRBJ1-5; D is uncertain. The CDR3 consists of 14 residues. V dropped 2 bases and J dropped 2 bases, with 7 bases sitting between them. Germline-derived CDR1 and CDR2 are MNHEY and SVGAGI. The CDR3 is CASSYDQGNQPQHF. CDR3 DNA: TGTGCCAGCAGTTACGATCAGGGCAATCAGCCCCAGCATTTT.

The chain combines TRBV19 with TRBJ2-5; 14 bases fit TRBD2. The CDR3 runs to 19 residues. V trimming: 5 bases; J trimming: 5 bases; junction bases outside the gene matches: 16. CDR1 and CDR2 from the germline V gene are LNHDA and SQIVND (reference sequence). The CDR3 DNA reads TGTGCCAGTAGTCCCCGAGCCGGGACTAGCGGGAGACATTGGGAGACCCAGTACTTC. It codes for CASSPRAGTSGRHWETQYF.

This clone showed up just a few times. The V gene is TRBV4-3, the J gene TRBJ2-7; 14 bases fit TRBD2. This CDR3 is built from 15 residues. V shed 4 bases and J 5 bases; nucleotides not matched to a gene: 4. Germline V gene sequence: CDR1 LGHNA, CDR2 YSLEER. The CDR3 protein is CASSPGLAGANEQYF. CDR3 DNA sequence: TGCGCCAGCAGCCCGGGACTAGCGGGGGCAAACGAGCAGTACTTC.

The rearrangement links TRBV15 to TRBJ2-7; D remains unclear. The length of the CDR3 is 12 residues. Germline V gives CDR1 LNHNV, CDR2 YYDKDF (reference sequence). Trimming left V 3 bases short and J 2 bases short, with 5 bases between. In nucleotides, the CDR3 is TGTGCCACCAGCAGGACAACCTACGAGCAGTACTTC. It codes for CATSRTTYEQYF.

The chain employs TRBV5-1 and TRBJ2-3, with 8 bases matching TRBD1. Per the germline V gene, CDR1 is SGHRS and CDR2 is YFSETQ. Germline trimming cut 4 bases from V and 7 bases from J; bases unmatched to any gene: 5. The CDR3 sequence is 13 residues long. The CDR3 spells CASSVDREYTQYF. As DNA, the CDR3 is TGCGCCAGCAGCGTGGACAGGGAATATACGCAGTATTTT. Using reference TRBV5-1 and TRBJ2-3 for the parts outside the CDR3, the full variable domain is KAGVTQTPRYLIKTRGQQVTLSCSPISGHRSVSWYQQTPGQGLQFLFEYFSETQRNKGNFPGRFSGRQFSNSRSEMNVSTLELGDSALYLCASSVDREYTQYFGPGTRLTVL.

The chain joins TRBV15 to TRBJ2-5, with 9 bases matching TRBD1. This CDR3 spans 14 amino acids. V dropped 7 bases and J dropped 4; count of bases not matched to a gene: 7. The germline gives CDR1 LNHNV, CDR2 YYDKDF (reference sequence). The CDR3 spells CATTTGTGRETQYF. CDR3 DNA: TGTGCCACCACAACCGGGACAGGGCGAGAGACCCAGTACTTC.

This clone is a singleton in its sample. V usage is TRBV12-5 and J usage is TRBJ1-2; 7 bases fit TRBD1. The CDR3 has 15 residues. CDR1 is LGHNT and CDR2 is FRNRAP in the germline V gene. The V and J ends lost 4 bases and 2 bases, in that order; junction bases with no gene match: 7. The CDR3 DNA reads TGTGCTAGTGGTTCGGGGGACAGCGAGAACTATGGCTACACCTTC. It translates to CASGSGDSENYGYTF.

The table lists this clone with a count of one. This chain joins TRBV7-3 and TRBJ1-3; perhaps TRBD1 as D (5 bases). V was clipped by 1 base and J by 0 bases, with 16 bases between them. The CDR3 covers 18 residues. Germline V gene lookup returns CDR1 SGHTA and CDR2 FQGTGA. DNA of the CDR3: TGTGCCAGCAGCTTAAAGCCCCCGGGACTGAGCTCTGGAAACACCATATATTTT. It specifies CASSLKPPGLSSGNTIYF.

A single count supports this clone. The genes are TRBV4-1 and TRBJ2-5; 11 nucleotides line up with TRBD2. This CDR3 region has 16 residues. V lost 2 bases and J lost 4; bases outside the gene matches: 6. Germline CDR1 MGHRA, CDR2 YSYEKL. CDR3 DNA sequence: TGCGCCAGCAGCCAATATAGCGGGAGGGCCTTAGAGACCCAGTACTTC. Its protein is CASSQYSGRALETQYF.

The J gene is TRBJ1-3, the V gene TRBV28; 8 positions agree with TRBD1. V was clipped by 5 bases and J by 0 bases; unmatched bases: 21. In germline, CDR1 is MDHEN, CDR2 SYDVKM. The CDR3 consists of 21 residues. The CDR3 region has the DNA TGTGCCAGCAGTACGCCTGGGACAGGCACTACTACCCGAAGCTCTGGAAACACCATATATTTT. Translation gives CASSTPGTGTTTRSSGNTIYF.

The chain carries TRBV7-9 and TRBJ1-2; 7 bases line up with TRBD1. CDR3 length equals 14 residues. CDR1 is SEHNR and CDR2 is FQNEAQ in the germline V gene (reference sequence). The junction had 6 bases not matched to a gene; V was cut back by 1 base and J by 7 bases. The CDR3 nucleotides read TGTGCCAGCAGCTTAGAGACAGGGCGAGGTGGCTACACCTTC. It is translated as CASSLETGRGGYTF.

This chain connects TRBV7-6 to TRBJ2-1, with TRBD2 matching 10 bases. With V trimmed by 5 bases and J by 12 bases, 13 bases remained unmatched. The CDR3 consists of 15 residues. Germline CDR1 SGHVS, CDR2 FNYEAQ. For the CDR3, the DNA is TGTGCCAGCAGCACCAGCGGGAGGGCAATGTATGTGCAGTTCTTC. Translation gives CASSTSGRAMYVQFF.

The rearrangement joins TRBV5-5 to TRBJ2-3; 7 bases are shared with TRBD1. The germline gives CDR1 SGHKS, CDR2 YYEKEE (reference sequence). V trimming: 2 bases; J trimming: 2 bases; junction bases outside the gene matches: 8. CDR3 length: 16 residues. In nucleotides, the CDR3 is TGTGCCAGCAGCTTTGGGGACAGAACCTTCACAGATACGCAGTATTTT. This sequence encodes CASSFGDRTFTDTQYF. Drawing the rest from reference TRBV5-5 and TRBJ2-3, the complete variable domain is DAGVTQSPTHLIKTRGQQVTLRCSPISGHKSVSWYQQVLGQGPQFIFQYYEKEERGRGNFPDRFSARQFPNYSSELNVNALLLGDSALYLCASSFGDRTFTDTQYFGPGTRLTVL.

The rearrangement uses TRBV5-1 and TRBJ1-2; TRBD1 is a possible D gene (5 bases). V was shortened by 4 bases and J by 0 bases, with 10 bases between the two germline ends. Looked up from germline, CDR1 is SGHRS and CDR2 is YFSETQ. This CDR3 has 14 residues. CDR3 loop: CASSPRAANYGYTF. In DNA, the CDR3 is TGCGCCAGCAGCCCCAGGGCAGCTAACTATGGCTACACCTTC.

The chain joins TRBV19 to TRBJ2-5; TRBD1 aligns across 7 bases. Per germline, CDR1 LNHDA and CDR2 SQIVND (reference sequence). This CDR3 has 15 residues. V dropped 4 bases and J dropped 7; count of bases not matched to a gene: 12. The CDR3, as DNA: TGTGCCAGTAGTACGCCTGGGACAGCAGGTGGGACCCAGTACTTC. This sequence encodes CASSTPGTAGGTQYF.

On this clone: Other DNA sequences of this sample code for an identical CDR3. The rearrangement uses TRBV7-8 and TRBJ2-7; D may be TRBD2 (6 bases). This CDR3 spans 14 amino acids. Trimming shortened V by 3 bases and J by 4 bases, and 13 bases separated the two germline ends. Germline V gives CDR1 SGHVS, CDR2 FQNEAQ. CDR3 DNA sequence: TGTGCCAGCAGCTTGATTAGCGGCCCTTACGAGCAGTACTTC. This gives the protein CASSLISGPYEQYF. The whole variable domain, remainder taken from reference TRBV7-8 and TRBJ2-7, is GAGVSQSPRYKVAKRGQDVALRCDPISGHVSLFWYQQALGQGPEFLTYFQNEAQLDKSGLPSDRFFAERPEGSVSTLKIQRTQQEDSAVYLCASSLISGPYEQYFGPGTRLTVT.

V gene TRBV19 combines with J gene TRBJ2-1, with D perhaps TRBD2 (6 bases). Per germline, CDR1 LNHDA and CDR2 SQIVND (reference sequence). The ends were cut back, 5 bases at V and 7 bases at J, with 12 bases in the middle. This CDR3 contains 13 residues. As DNA, the CDR3 is TGTGCCAGTAGTTTAGTAAGCGGGAATGAGCAGTTCTTC. Translating it yields CASSLVSGNEQFF.

This rearrangement joins TRBV28 to TRBJ1-2; no firm D call. The CDR3 runs 13 residues. V was pared by 3 bases and J by 2 bases, with 7 bases between. Germline loops: CDR1 MDHEN, CDR2 SYDVKM. CDR3 nucleotides: TGTGCCAGCAGTTTGGGCCAGAACTATGGCTACACCTTC. Amino acid sequence: CASSLGQNYGYTF.

The chain is built from TRBV18 and TRBJ2-7; D is unresolved. Germline V gene sequence: CDR1 KGHSH, CDR2 LQKENI. V was pared by 0 bases and J by 3 bases, with 6 bases between. The CDR3 runs to 13 residues. For the CDR3, the DNA is TGTGCCAGCTCACCACCGAGCCTCTACGAGCAGTACTTC. It is translated as CASSPPSLYEQYF.

V is TRBV30 and J is TRBJ2-2; 7 bases agree with TRBD1. The CDR3 is 15 residues long. Germline trimming cut 6 bases from V and 3 bases from J; bases unmatched to any gene: 10. The V gene's germline CDR1 is GTSNPN and CDR2 SVGIG (reference sequence). The CDR3: CACLDRVWDTGELFF. As DNA, the CDR3 is TGTGCCTGCCTCGACAGGGTTTGGGACACCGGGGAGCTGTTTTTT.

This chain joins TRBV18 and TRBJ1-1; D gene uncertain. The germline V gene has CDR1 KGHSH and CDR2 LQKENI. The length of the CDR3 is 14 residues. With 0 bases removed from V and 5 bases from J, the gap between germline ends came to 10 bases. CDR3 sequence reads: CASSPPPGVTEAFF. The DNA for the CDR3 is TGTGCCAGCTCACCACCCCCAGGCGTTACTGAAGCTTTCTTT.